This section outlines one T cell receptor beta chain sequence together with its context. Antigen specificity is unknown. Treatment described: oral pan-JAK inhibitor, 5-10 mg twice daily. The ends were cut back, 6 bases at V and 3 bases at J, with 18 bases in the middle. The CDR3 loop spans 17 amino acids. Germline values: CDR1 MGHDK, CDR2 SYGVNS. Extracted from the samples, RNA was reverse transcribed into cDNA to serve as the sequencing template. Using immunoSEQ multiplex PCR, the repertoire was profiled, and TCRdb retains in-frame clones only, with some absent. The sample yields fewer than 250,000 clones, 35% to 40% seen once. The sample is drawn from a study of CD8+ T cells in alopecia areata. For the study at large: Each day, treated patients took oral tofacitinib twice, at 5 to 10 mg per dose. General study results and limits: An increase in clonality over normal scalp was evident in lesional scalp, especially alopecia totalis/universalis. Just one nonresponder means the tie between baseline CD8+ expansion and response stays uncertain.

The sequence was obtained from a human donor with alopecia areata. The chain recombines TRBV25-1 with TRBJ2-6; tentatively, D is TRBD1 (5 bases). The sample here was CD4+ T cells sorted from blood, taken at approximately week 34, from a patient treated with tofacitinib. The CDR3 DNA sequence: TGTGCCAGCAGACCCCCCCAGGGAACGGGTGGGGCCAACGTCCTGACTTTC. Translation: CASRPPQGTGGANVLTF.